A single sample is the source of the 14 T cell receptor beta chains below, sequenced in a study of chemoradiotherapy in HPV16-positive cancers. The protocol was immunoSEQ multiplex PCR, while the TCRdb copy is restricted to in-frame clones and leaves out a portion. The table has about 10,000 clones, 91% seen once. Here the sequenced sample was blood, taken from a patient who underwent chemoradiotherapy. Every receptor here comes from a human donor with HPV-associated anogenital cancer.

CDR3 sequence (DNA): TGTGCTAGTGGTCAACCCTCAGGGGGGGCGTCCTACGAGCAGTACTTC. Translated: CASGQPSGGASYEQYF. The J gene is TRBJ2-7, the V gene TRBV12-5; perhaps D is TRBD1 or TRBD2 (7 bases each). The CDR3 is made up of 16 amino acids. The V end was cut by 5 bases, the J end by 1 base, with 18 bases between. In germline, CDR1 is LGHNT, CDR2 FRNRAP.

This chain links TRBV19 with TRBJ2-1, with TRBD2 matching 7 bases. The CDR3 consists of 12 residues. The J segment lost 10 bases and the V segment lost 3 bases, leaving 3 bases of the junction unmatched. CDR1 and CDR2 from the germline V gene are LNHDA and SQIVND (reference sequence). CDR3 sequence reads: CASSISGGEQFF. In nucleotides, the CDR3 is TGTGCCAGTAGTATTTCGGGGGGAGAGCAGTTCTTC.

V and J are TRBV29-1 and TRBJ2-3; a weak D match, TRBD2 (7 bases). Looked up from germline, CDR1 is SQVTM and CDR2 is ANQGSEA. V lost 3 bases to trimming and J lost 1 base, with 14 bases between them. The CDR3 extends over 15 amino acids. CDR3 amino acids: CSVEGRRGRTDTQYF. CDR3 DNA sequence: TGCAGCGTTGAGGGGCGGCGGGGGCGCACAGATACGCAGTATTTT.

V gene TRBV29-1 combines with J gene TRBJ1-4, with a possible D match to TRBD1 (5 bases). This CDR3 spans 12 amino acids. Germline V CDR1 and CDR2: SQVTM, ANQGSEA. Trimming stripped 3 bases from V and 7 bases from J, with 9 bases between. The CDR3 bases are TGCAGCGTTGAGGGGGAGGGTGAAAAACTGTTTTTT. Translation: CSVEGEGEKLFF.

This clone was observed a single time. The chain uses TRBV5-4 and TRBJ1-2; the D gene is possibly TRBD1 (6 bases). The CDR3 contains 13 residues. Trimming pared 4 bases from V and 2 bases from J, leaving 9 bases between. The germline V gene has CDR1 SGHNT and CDR2 YYREEE (reference sequence). The CDR3, as DNA: TGTGCCAGCAGCCCGGGACACAACTATGGCTACACCTTC. The encoded protein is CASSPGHNYGYTF.

This rearrangement joins TRBV25-1 to TRBJ2-2; 7 positions agree with TRBD1. This CDR3 comprises 16 residues. Trimming cost V 0 bases and J 1 base; bases outside gene matches: 2. From germline, CDR1 is MGHDK and CDR2 SYGVNS. The CDR3 DNA is TGTGCCAGCAGTGAATACCGGACAGGGAACACCGGGGAGCTGTTTTTT. It encodes CASSEYRTGNTGELFF. The full variable domain, completed using reference TRBV25-1 and TRBJ2-2, is EADIYQTPRYLVIGTGKKITLECSQTMGHDKMYWYQQDPGMELHLIHYSYGVNSTEKGDLSSESTVSRIRTEHFPLTLESARPSHTSQYLCASSEYRTGNTGELFFGEGSRLTVL.

The rearrangement links TRBV21-1 to TRBJ2-1. TRBV21-1 constitutes a pseudogene. The CDR3 runs to 17 residues. The CDR3 reads CASTDYQTIPNFNEQFF. The CDR3 bases are TGTGCCAGCACCGATTACCAGACCATCCCTAATTTCAATGAGCAGTTCTTC.

The chain uses TRBV9 and TRBJ2-7; tentatively, D is TRBD1 (5 bases). The CDR3 loop spans 13 amino acids. Germline values: CDR1 SGDLS, CDR2 YYNGEE. The germline V and J ends were trimmed by 0 bases and 9 bases, with 13 bases remaining between them. In DNA, the CDR3 is TGTGCCAGCAGCGTAGAGGTAGGGGCCAGGCAGTACTTC. Translation: CASSVEVGARQYF.

V and J are TRBV18 and TRBJ1-2, with TRBD1 matching over 9 bases. The V segment lost 6 bases and the J segment 5 bases; nucleotides outside the gene matches: 10. The germline gives CDR1 KGHSH, CDR2 LQKENI. The CDR3 consists of 15 residues. The CDR3 DNA reads as TGTGCCAGCTCCCCGACTGTGGGACAGGGTTATGGCTACACCTTC. Protein: CASSPTVGQGYGYTF.

This chain uses TRBV7-8 with TRBJ2-1, with D perhaps TRBD2 (6 bases). The V end was cut by 2 bases, the J end by 6 bases, with 11 bases between. The CDR3 length is 14 residues. Per the germline V gene, CDR1 is SGHVS and CDR2 is FQNEAQ. Written as DNA, the CDR3 is TGTGCCAGCAGCTTATTCGCGGGACCCAATGAGCAGTTCTTC. This translates into CASSLFAGPNEQFF. Looking up the rest from reference TRBV7-8 and TRBJ2-1 gives the full variable domain: GAGVSQSPRYKVAKRGQDVALRCDPISGHVSLFWYQQALGQGPEFLTYFQNEAQLDKSGLPSDRFFAERPEGSVSTLKIQRTQQEDSAVYLCASSLFAGPNEQFFGPGTRLTVL.

The V and J genes are TRBV5-1 and TRBJ2-7, with 16 bases matching TRBD2. The CDR3 is made up of 16 amino acids. The germline V gene encodes CDR1 SGHRS and CDR2 YFSETQ. Trimming cost V 4 bases and J 6 bases; bases outside gene matches: 7. In DNA form, the CDR3 reads TGCGCCAGCAGCCCGGGACTAGCGGGGGGGCGGGGCGAGCAGTACTTC. Its protein product is CASSPGLAGGRGEQYF.

This clone was observed once. The rearrangement joins TRBV19 to TRBJ1-1; 10 positions match TRBD1. The CDR3 loop spans 16 amino acids. V lost 7 bases and J lost 5; bases outside the gene matches: 13. Germline CDR1 and CDR2: LNHDA and SQIVND (reference sequence). CDR3 DNA: TGTGCCAGTACCCCCCCTCGACAGGGGGCGAGGACTGAAGCTTTCTTT. As protein: CASTPPRQGARTEAFF.

V usage is TRBV30 and J usage is TRBJ2-4; D unclear. CDR3 length equals 15 residues. With 1 base removed from V and 1 base from J, the gap between germline ends came to 11 bases. Germline assignment: CDR1 GTSNPN and CDR2 SVGIG (reference sequence). Here the CDR3 reads CAWSEDRQAKNIQYF. CDR3 DNA sequence: TGTGCCTGGAGTGAAGACCGCCAGGCCAAAAACATTCAGTACTTC.

The chain carries TRBV9 and TRBJ1-2; 9 nucleotides agree with TRBD1. Germline CDR1 SGDLS, CDR2 YYNGEE. This CDR3 region has 15 residues. J was trimmed by 4 bases and V by 5 bases; bases with no gene match: 9. The CDR3 bases are TGTGCCAGCAGGCCACAGGGGGCGATTGGCTATGGCTACACCTTC. Translation: CASRPQGAIGYGYTF.